This T cell receptor beta chain was recovered during a study of OX40 agonist ivuxolimab in advanced cancers. Sequencing used immunoSEQ multiplex PCR; TCRdb keeps in-frame clones, though not all of them. The sample has over 80,000 clones, more than 85% seen once. Germline V gene lookup returns CDR1 SGHDT and CDR2 YYEEEE. Unmatched junction bases numbered 2, after V lost 0 bases and J lost 11 bases. The CDR3 totals 11 residues. The sequence was obtained from an adult with an advanced solid tumor such as melanoma, head and neck, liver or kidney cancer. The specimen was CD4+ or CD8+ T cells sorted from blood, collected in a trial of the OX40 agonist ivuxolimab. The chain joins TRBV5-6 to TRBJ2-7; 7 bases map to TRBD1. CDR3 bases: TGTGCCAGCAGCTTGGTAGGACAGGAGTACTTC. Protein: CASSLVGQEYF.